A selection of T cell receptor beta chains follows, all from one sample in a study of CD8+ T cells in alopecia areata. TCRdb's table, derived via immunoSEQ multiplex PCR, lists solely in-frame clones and lacks some. The sample holds 200,000 or so clones, approximately 38% seen once. Material: CD4+ T cells sorted from blood, obtained at approximately week 34, from a patient treated with tofacitinib. Source of these receptors: a human donor with alopecia areata. CDR3s leave out the opening cysteine and the closing phenylalanine or tryptophan.

CDR3aa,v_gene,j_gene
ASRPGTTNNYGYT,TRBV2,TRBJ1-2
ATSSGTQETQY,TRBV15,TRBJ2-5
SGGQGGIEAF,TRBV29-1,TRBJ1-1
ASSQGQGANEKLF,TRBV7-2,TRBJ1-4
ASSLSASYEQY,TRBV7-2,TRBJ2-7
ASRPDYSYEQY,TRBV5-5,TRBJ2-7
ASSYSPGADEQF,TRBV6-5,TRBJ2-1
AWSLMTGTEAF,TRBV30,TRBJ1-1
ASSIQVSNQPQH,TRBV19,TRBJ1-5
ASNGLGTEAF,TRBV2,TRBJ1-1
ASIESGVRETQY,TRBV6-5,TRBJ2-5
AWGGQAYGYT,TRBV30,TRBJ1-2
ASTNQETQY,TRBV6-6,TRBJ2-5
AWDKGETNEKLF,TRBV30,TRBJ1-4
SVKGGHGYT,TRBV29-1,TRBJ1-2
ASSPREGRSGANVLT,TRBV4-1,TRBJ2-6
ASSSGGTGKRPQH,TRBV27,TRBJ1-5
ASRRDRGRQETQY,TRBV27,TRBJ2-5
ASSPIRGGQGETQY,TRBV5-5,TRBJ2-5
ASSLDRTSGANVLT,TRBV7-9,TRBJ2-6
ASSVARDLGGTNTEAF,TRBV6-1,TRBJ1-1
ASSPGTGNQPQH,TRBV5-1,TRBJ1-5
SAPKRDGTDTQY,TRBV29-1,TRBJ2-3
ASILGTGYTEAF,TRBV28,TRBJ1-1
ASSASLARGVYEQY,TRBV4-1,TRBJ2-7
AWAKGSSGANVLT,TRBV30,TRBJ2-6
SVTLPGHQNYGYT,TRBV29-1,TRBJ1-2
ASSLGYRILSGANVLT,TRBV5-6,TRBJ2-6
ASSLGLFSYEQY,TRBV28,TRBJ2-7
ASSLARTGTWEQY,TRBV13,TRBJ2-7
ASSGGTVGSGYT,TRBV5-1,TRBJ1-2
SVRELETQY,TRBV29-1,TRBJ2-5
ASSRDREETQY,TRBV7-3,TRBJ2-5
SGTQGNTEAF,TRBV29-1,TRBJ1-1
ASSQTGLAGGRETQY,TRBV4-1,TRBJ2-5
ASSRYTDTQY,TRBV18,TRBJ2-3